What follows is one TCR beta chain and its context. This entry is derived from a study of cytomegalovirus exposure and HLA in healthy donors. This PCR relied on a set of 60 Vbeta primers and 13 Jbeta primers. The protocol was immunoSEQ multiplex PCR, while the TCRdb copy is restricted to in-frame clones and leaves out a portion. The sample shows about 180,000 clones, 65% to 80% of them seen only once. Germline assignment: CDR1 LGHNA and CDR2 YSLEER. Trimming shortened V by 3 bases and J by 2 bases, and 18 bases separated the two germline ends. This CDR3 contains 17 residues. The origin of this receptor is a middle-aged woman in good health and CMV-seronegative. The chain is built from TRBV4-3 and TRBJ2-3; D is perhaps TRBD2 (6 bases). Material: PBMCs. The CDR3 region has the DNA TGCGCCAGCAGCCATGCCCTGGGGGAGGCGTACACAGATACGCAGTATTTT. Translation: CASSHALGEAYTDTQYF.